These T cell receptor beta chains were read from a single sample in a study of shared clonotypes between healthy human individuals. Profiled with immunoSEQ multiplex PCR; TCRdb holds only in-frame clones, not every one. The repertoire includes millions of clones, 85% to 95% of them detected once, and 0.13% sits in the top ten. Sample: naive CD4+ T cells sorted from blood. The receptors were sampled from a man between 18 and 35 years old in good health. CDR3s include the opening cysteine and the closing phenylalanine or tryptophan. D genes are given only for firm matches. Size is omitted from some rows. Given values are once, few, many or a class for expanded clones.

J	size	V	D	DNA	CDR3
TRBJ1-2	.	TRBV6-5	.	TGTGCCAGCAGTTACTCGGAAGGGGTCTATGGCTACACCTTC	CASSYSEGVYGYTF
TRBJ2-7	once	TRBV30	.	TGTGCCTGGAGTTCCAGGGGACACGAGCAGTACTTC	CAWSSRGHEQYF
TRBJ2-7	.	TRBV5-6	TRBD2	TGTGCCAGCAGCTTGTATCGAAGCGGGGGGTACTACGAGCAGTACTTC	CASSLYRSGGYYEQYF
TRBJ1-3	.	TRBV7-9	TRBD1	TGTGCCAGCAGCTGGGGACAGGGTTCCTCTGGAAACACCATATATTTT	CASSWGQGSSGNTIYF
TRBJ1-5	many	TRBV29-1	.	TGCAGCGTTTCGGGAGACACAGCTAGCAATCAGCCCCAGCATTTT	CSVSGDTASNQPQHF
TRBJ2-7	.	TRBV27	.	TGTGCCAGCAGTTTGGGAGGAACAGGAAGAGACGCCTACGAGCAGTACTTC	CASSLGGTGRDAYEQYF
TRBJ2-7	.	TRBV11-2	.	TGTGCCAGCAGCTTAGTTTCGGGGAATAACTACGAGCAGTACTTC	CASSLVSGNNYEQYF
TRBJ2-7	.	TRBV7-2	.	TGTGCCAGCAGCCCCGGAGGGGGTCTTTACGAGCAGTACTTC	CASSPGGGLYEQYF
TRBJ1-2	.	TRBV20-1	.	TGCAGTGCAGGGGGAAATGGCTACACCTTC	CSAGGNGYTF
TRBJ1-2	.	TRBV7-9	.	TGTGCCAGCAGCTCCCTTCCGGGACAAAAGAAGATTGCCAACTATGGCTACACCTTC	CASSSLPGQKKIANYGYTF
TRBJ1-2	.	TRBV30	.	TGTGCCTGGGACTTAAGACAGGCCCGCGCCTTC	CAWDLRQARAF